Listed here are 30 T cell receptor beta chains from one sample, sequenced in a study of blood T cell repertoires in COVID-19. This table comes from immunoSEQ multiplex PCR, and its TCRdb copy is limited to in-frame clones, with some not included. The sample holds about 23,000 clones, 88% seen once. The specimen was peripheral blood. Every receptor here comes from a man between 65 and 85 years old in a cohort sampled during active COVID-19.

The chain carries TRBV19 and TRBJ2-5, with 14 bases identical to TRBD2. Germline V gene sequence: CDR1 LNHDA, CDR2 SQIVND (reference sequence). J lost 5 bases, V lost 6 bases, and 8 bases had no gene match. The CDR3 loop spans 16 amino acids. CDR3 region: CASSYPGLAGDETQYF. CDR3 bases: TGTGCCAGTAGCTACCCGGGACTAGCGGGAGATGAGACCCAGTACTTC.

The J gene is TRBJ1-2, the V gene TRBV2; a possible D gene is TRBD1 (6 bases). CDR3 length equals 14 residues. The germline CDR1 and CDR2 sequences are SNHLY and FYNNEI. V was clipped by 8 bases and J by 4 bases, with 17 bases between them. Here the CDR3 DNA reads TGTGCCAGCCGAGTTACACAGGGCTCCTATGGCTACACCTTC. Residues: CASRVTQGSYGYTF.

The V gene is TRBV21-1, the J gene TRBJ2-7; the listed D gene, TRBD2, was not tested against the DNA. TRBV21-1 is a pseudogene locus. The CDR3 totals 14 residues. The chain's CDR3 is CASRGLAGYYEQYF. CDR3 DNA: TGTGCCAGCAGGGGACTAGCGGGATACTACGAGCAGTACTTC.

The chain links TRBV6-6 to TRBJ2-7, with unresolved D. This CDR3 region has 13 residues. V lost 5 bases to trimming and J lost 1 base, with 9 bases between them. From germline, CDR1 is MNHNY and CDR2 SVGAGI (reference sequence). The CDR3 sequence: CASSATLSYEQYF. The CDR3 bases are TGTGCCAGCAGTGCCACACTATCCTACGAGCAGTACTTC.

This sequence joins TRBV18 and TRBJ2-7; tentative D call: TRBD2 (5 bases). The CDR3 is made up of 16 amino acids. From germline, CDR1 is KGHSH and CDR2 LQKENI. Between the trimmed V and J ends, which lost 1 base and 0 bases, there was a span of 13 bases. The DNA for the CDR3 is TGTGCCAGCTCACCACGTAGCTCGGGAAGCTCCTACGAGCAGTACTTC. Translation gives CASSPRSSGSSYEQYF.

V and J are TRBV27 and TRBJ2-7; D remains unclear. V was trimmed by 6 bases and J by 2 bases, leaving 11 bases between them. CDR3 size: 13 residues. Germline lookup yields CDR1 MNHEY and CDR2 SMNVEV (reference sequence). CDR3 loop: CASSLRYAYEQYF. Written as DNA, the CDR3 is TGTGCCAGCAGCCTAAGATACGCCTACGAGCAGTACTTC.

The chain combines TRBV7-2 with TRBJ1-1; D unclear. CDR3 length equals 11 residues. Trimming shortened V by 4 bases and J by 8 bases, and 8 bases separated the two germline ends. Germline CDR1 is SGHTA and CDR2 is FQGNSA. CDR3 coding DNA: TGTGCCAGCAGCTCCAGGATAGAAGCTTTCTTT. It encodes CASSSRIEAFF. Supplemented by reference TRBV7-2 and TRBJ1-1, the full variable domain reads GAGVSQSPSNKVTEKGKDVELRCDPISGHTALYWYRQSLGQGLEFLIYFQGNSAPDKSGLPSDRFSAERTGGSVSTLTIQRTQQEDSAVYLCASSSRIEAFFGQGTRLTVV.

The chain has TRBV5-1 and TRBJ2-2; 10 bases are a match to TRBD1. The CDR3 consists of 16 residues. V gave up 1 base and J gave up 7 bases; unmatched junction bases: 7. The germline V gene has CDR1 SGHRS and CDR2 YFSETQ. CDR3 residues: CASSLFGTGEFGELFF. CDR3 DNA: TGCGCCAGCAGCTTGTTCGGGACAGGGGAGTTCGGGGAGCTGTTTTTT.

The CDR3 sequence: CASSVTGTDTQYF. The CDR3 DNA is TGTGCCAGCAGCGTAACCGGGACAGATACGCAGTATTTT. This sequence joins TRBV9 and TRBJ2-3; D unclear. The ends were cut back, 1 base at V and 3 bases at J, with 6 bases in the middle. The CDR3 contains 13 residues. Germline CDR1 is SGDLS and CDR2 is YYNGEE. Full variable domain (remainder filled in from reference TRBV9 and TRBJ2-3): DSGVTQTPKHLITATGQRVTLRCSPRSGDLSVYWYQQSLDQGLQFLIQYYNGEERAKGNILERFSAQQFPDLHSELNLSSLELGDSALYFCASSVTGTDTQYFGPGTRLTVL.

The chain combines TRBV6-1 with TRBJ2-7; the match to TRBD1 covers 8 bases. Germline CDR1 MNHNS, CDR2 SASEGT. The junction had 5 bases not matched to a gene; V was cut back by 2 bases and J by 2 bases. The CDR3 extends over 15 amino acids. The CDR3 here is CASSEPGGATYEQYF. The DNA of the CDR3 is TGTGCCAGCAGTGAACCAGGGGGCGCAACCTACGAGCAGTACTTC.

The chain is built from TRBV27 and TRBJ2-7; 11 bases fit TRBD2. The V gene's germline CDR1 is MNHEY and CDR2 SMNVEV (reference sequence). The junction had 10 bases not matched to a gene; V was cut back by 4 bases and J by 5 bases. This CDR3 has 16 amino acids. The chain's CDR3 is CASSSRLLAGVNEQYF. The CDR3 nucleotides are TGTGCCAGCAGTTCTCGCTTACTAGCGGGAGTAAACGAGCAGTACTTC.

This chain connects TRBV28 to TRBJ1-4, with 9 positions matching TRBD1. This CDR3 contains 15 residues. The germline V gene has CDR1 MDHEN and CDR2 SYDVKM. With V trimmed by 6 bases and J by 8 bases, 10 bases remained unmatched. CDR3 in DNA: TGTGCCAGCAGCATAGGGACAGGGTACGAGGAAAAACTGTTTTTT. Its protein product is CASSIGTGYEEKLFF.

V usage is TRBV6-5 and J usage is TRBJ1-2, with 9 bases identical to TRBD1. CDR3 length equals 12 residues. The V gene's germline CDR1 is MNHEY and CDR2 SVGAGI. With V trimmed by 5 bases and J by 8 bases, 3 bases remained unmatched. The CDR3 DNA is TGTGCCAGCAGTACAGGGGGCCGAGGCTACACCTTC. This sequence encodes CASSTGGRGYTF.

The chain links TRBV10-3 to TRBJ1-3; D gene ambiguous. Trimming took 3 bases from V and 1 from J, leaving 13 bases between them. CDR3 length: 16 amino acids. CDR1 and CDR2 (germline): ENHRY, SYGVKD. Written as DNA, the CDR3 is TGTGCCATCAGTGAAACTGCCGGCAGGTCTGGAAACACCATATATTTT. This codes for CAISETAGRSGNTIYF.

The chain employs TRBV11-2 and TRBJ2-7; 8 bases agree with TRBD1. The CDR3 loop spans 15 amino acids. Germline assignment: CDR1 SGHAT and CDR2 FQNNGV. The V and J ends lost 6 bases and 2 bases, in that order; junction bases with no gene match: 9. CDR3 residues: CASRHPGTGAYEQYF. The CDR3 DNA sequence: TGTGCCAGCAGACACCCCGGGACAGGAGCCTACGAGCAGTACTTC.

This chain joins TRBV30 and TRBJ1-3; D is ambiguous. V shed 3 bases and J shed 2 bases, with 11 bases lying between them. Germline CDR1 and CDR2: GTSNPN and SVGIG (reference sequence). This CDR3 spans 14 amino acids. The CDR3 nucleotides read TGTGCCTGGAGATGGGCAACTCCTGGAAACACCATATATTTT. Residues: CAWRWATPGNTIYF.

This rearrangement joins TRBV7-2 to TRBJ2-2, with a possible D match to TRBD2 (6 bases). V lost 2 bases and J lost 4, with 11 bases in between. Germline V gene lookup returns CDR1 SGHTA and CDR2 FQGNSA. The CDR3 consists of 15 residues. CDR3 DNA sequence: TGTGCCAGCAGCTTACTAGCGCCAAGCACCGGGGAGCTGTTTTTT. It codes for CASSLLAPSTGELFF.

The gene calls are TRBV7-2 and TRBJ2-1; 13 bases fit TRBD2. The germline V gene has CDR1 SGHTA and CDR2 FQGNSA. With 2 bases clipped from V and 10 bases from J, the junction kept 11 bases outside the gene matches. This CDR3 is 17 amino acids long. The CDR3 spells CASSLRARTSGSSEQFF. CDR3 DNA: TGTGCCAGCAGCTTAAGAGCTCGGACTAGCGGGAGCAGCGAGCAGTTCTTC. Looking up the rest from reference TRBV7-2 and TRBJ2-1 gives the full variable domain: GAGVSQSPSNKVTEKGKDVELRCDPISGHTALYWYRQSLGQGLEFLIYFQGNSAPDKSGLPSDRFSAERTGGSVSTLTIQRTQQEDSAVYLCASSLRARTSGSSEQFFGPGTRLTVL.

The chain recombines TRBV14 with TRBJ1-5; D uncertain. CDR3 length equals 15 residues. Trimming stripped 3 bases from V and 5 bases from J, with 14 bases between. The germline V gene has CDR1 SGHDN and CDR2 FVKESK. The CDR3 reads CASSQRAQDDQPQHF. CDR3 nucleotide sequence: TGTGCCAGCAGCCAGCGGGCCCAGGACGATCAGCCCCAGCATTTT. Supplemented by reference TRBV14 and TRBJ1-5, the full variable domain reads EAGVTQFPSHSVIEKGQTVTLRCDPISGHDNLYWYRRVMGKEIKFLLHFVKESKQDESGMPNNRFLAERTGGTYSTLKVQPAELEDSGVYFCASSQRAQDDQPQHFGDGTRLSIL.

The chain is built from TRBV11-2 and TRBJ2-7; 9 bases line up with TRBD1. After removal of 0 bases from V and 5 bases from J, the junction contained 5 bases not matched to a gene. Germline CDR1 and CDR2: SGHAT and FQNNGV. The CDR3 contains 15 residues. The CDR3 spells CASSLDGTGRDEQYF. The CDR3 DNA follows: TGTGCCAGCAGCTTAGATGGGACAGGGAGGGACGAGCAGTACTTC.

V is TRBV5-5 and J is TRBJ2-6; no reliable D call. Trimming removed 3 bases from V and 0 bases from J, with 10 bases in between. From germline, CDR1 is SGHKS and CDR2 YYEKEE (reference sequence). The CDR3 is 16 residues long. The DNA for the CDR3 is TGTGCCAGCAGCTCGATACAGACCTCTGGGGCCAACGTCCTGACTTTC. This encodes CASSSIQTSGANVLTF.

The rearrangement uses TRBV15 and TRBJ2-7; TRBD2 agrees at 7 bases. The CDR3 totals 14 residues. CDR1 is LNHNV, CDR2 YYDKDF, per germline (reference sequence). The V and J ends lost 4 bases and 0 bases, in that order; junction bases with no gene match: 3. This chain's CDR3 is CATSNGGSSYEQYF. DNA for the CDR3: TGTGCCACCAGCAACGGCGGGAGCTCCTACGAGCAGTACTTC. Full variable domain (outside the CDR3, taken from reference TRBV15 and TRBJ2-7): DAMVIQNPRYQVTQFGKPVTLSCSQTLNHNVMYWYQQKSSQAPKLLFHYYDKDFNNEADTPDNFQSRRPNTSFCFLDIRSPGLGDTAMYLCATSNGGSSYEQYFGPGTRLTVT.

This sequence joins TRBV5-1 and TRBJ2-2; the match to TRBD1 covers 7 bases. Trimming at V came to 4 bases and at J to 0 bases, leaving 12 bases not matched to a gene. The CDR3 has 18 amino acids. The germline gives CDR1 SGHRS, CDR2 YFSETQ. In DNA, the CDR3 is TGCGCCAGCAGCCCTAGGCCTCGACAGGGCACGAACACCGGGGAGCTGTTTTTT. Amino acid sequence: CASSPRPRQGTNTGELFF.

The CDR3 sequence is CASSLRAGGGYEQYF. For the CDR3, the DNA is TGTGCCAGCAGCCTCAGGGCGGGAGGAGGGTACGAGCAGTACTTC. V usage is TRBV7-2 and J usage is TRBJ2-7; 8 nucleotides match TRBD2. V shed 5 bases and J 4 bases; nucleotides not matched to a gene: 10. In germline, CDR1 is SGHTA, CDR2 FQGNSA. The length of the CDR3 is 15 residues.

The rearrangement joins TRBV29-1 to TRBJ2-5; possible D gene TRBD1, 5 bases. This CDR3 region has 13 residues. With 4 bases removed from V and 4 bases from J, the gap between germline ends came to 13 bases. Per the germline V gene, CDR1 is SQVTM and CDR2 is ANQGSEA. The CDR3 here is CSVARQRGETQYF. The CDR3 bases are TGCAGCGTTGCTCGACAGCGAGGAGAGACCCAGTACTTC.

The V call is TRBV27, the J call TRBJ2-4, with TRBD2 as a possible D gene (5 bases). Germline V gene sequence: CDR1 MNHEY, CDR2 SMNVEV (reference sequence). This CDR3 spans 15 amino acids. Trimming pared 4 bases from V and 3 bases from J, leaving 13 bases between. CDR3 region: CASSSPHEGKNIQYF. The CDR3 nucleotides are TGTGCCAGCAGTTCACCGCACGAGGGCAAAAACATTCAGTACTTC.

V is TRBV7-8 and J is TRBJ1-1; maybe TRBD1 (6 bases). This CDR3 comprises 14 residues. With 5 bases removed from V and 1 base from J, the gap between germline ends came to 11 bases. From germline, CDR1 is SGHVS and CDR2 FQNEAQ. The CDR3 DNA reads TGTGCCAGCAGCCCATTAGGGGGGAACACTGAAGCTTTCTTT. It is translated as CASSPLGGNTEAFF.

The chain is built from TRBV28 and TRBJ1-5; tentative D call: TRBD1 (5 bases). V was cut by 4 bases and J by 6 bases, with 19 bases left in between. Germline V gene lookup returns CDR1 MDHEN and CDR2 SYDVKM. CDR3 size: 16 residues. CDR3: CASSSRSRGRAQPQHF. The CDR3 DNA sequence: TGTGCCAGCAGTTCCCGGTCAAGGGGAAGGGCTCAGCCCCAGCATTTT.

The chain has TRBV5-1 and TRBJ2-7; possible D gene TRBD1, 5 bases. V shed 4 bases and J shed 3 bases, with 11 bases lying between them. The germline V gene has CDR1 SGHRS and CDR2 YFSETQ. The CDR3 sequence is 13 residues long. The CDR3 bases are TGCGCCAGCAGCCAGGACACTTACTACGAGCAGTACTTC. It encodes CASSQDTYYEQYF. Filled out from reference TRBV5-1 and TRBJ2-7, the complete variable domain reads KAGVTQTPRYLIKTRGQQVTLSCSPISGHRSVSWYQQTPGQGLQFLFEYFSETQRNKGNFPGRFSGRQFSNSRSEMNVSTLELGDSALYLCASSQDTYYEQYFGPGTRLTVT.

The chain uses TRBV4-3 and TRBJ1-2; D might be TRBD1 (6 bases). Deletions cut 0 bases from V and 5 bases from J, with 16 bases between. The CDR3 is 16 amino acids. Germline loops: CDR1 LGHNA, CDR2 YSLEER. CDR3 coding DNA: TGCGCCAGCAGCCAAGATAGTAGCAGGGGAAATTATGGCTACACCTTC. This gives the protein CASSQDSSRGNYGYTF.